One sample yielded the 14 T cell receptor beta chains listed below, sequenced in a study of T cells after yellow fever vaccination. TCRdb reprocessed the 5' RACE reads via MiXCR and lists one record per CDR3 protein. The data show roughly 340,000 distinct CDR3 sequences, 3% to 4.5% seen once. The material was PBMCs, obtained 5 days after the yellow fever booster vaccination. The origin of the receptors is a man younger than 35 who received the YFV17D yellow fever vaccine.

The V gene is TRBV15, the J gene TRBJ2-7; D possibly uses TRBD1 or TRBD2 (6 bases each). The CDR3 has 15 residues. Germline V gene data show CDR1 as LNHNV and CDR2 as YYDKDF (reference sequence). V was trimmed by 4 bases and J by 3 bases, leaving 16 bases between them. In DNA, the CDR3 is TGTGCCACCAGCACAAGGGGGGCCGTTCTCTACGAGCAGTACGTC. This translates into CATSTRGAVLYEQYV.

This clonotype was found a few times. V gene TRBV30 combines with J gene TRBJ1-1; a possible D gene is TRBD1 (6 bases). Looked up from germline, CDR1 is GTSNPN and CDR2 is SVGIG (reference sequence). The CDR3 has 14 residues. Trimming took off 3 bases at V and 8 bases at J, with 19 bases between the two ends. This chain's CDR3 is CAWSLGTPATEAFF. CDR3 sequence (DNA): TGTGCCTGGAGCCTCGGGACACCAGCTACCGAAGCTTTCTTT.

The sample holds a few counts of this clonotype. This chain connects TRBV3-1 to TRBJ2-2; D is possibly TRBD2 (5 bases). The length of the CDR3 is 13 residues. Germline CDR1 is LGHDT and CDR2 is YNNKEL (reference sequence). Trimming removed 3 bases at V and 7 bases at J, with 9 bases between. The chain's CDR3 is CASSQYGSGELFF. CDR3 nucleotide sequence: TGTGCCAGCAGCCAGTATGGGAGCGGGGAGCTGTTTTTT.

This clonotype has only a few counts. V gene TRBV2 combines with J gene TRBJ1-2; D is unclear. Trimming removed 3 bases from V and 11 bases from J, with 7 bases in between. CDR1 is SNHLY, CDR2 FYNNEI, per germline. This CDR3 comprises 10 residues. The CDR3 DNA reads as TGTGCCAGCAGTGAGAATAGATACACCTTC. Amino acids: CASSENRYTF.

This clonotype was recorded at least ten times. J is TRBJ2-5 and V is TRBV4-2, with TRBD2 matching over 9 bases. J was trimmed by 4 bases and V by 1 base; bases with no gene match: 4. CDR1 and CDR2 (germline): LGHNA, YNFKEQ. CDR3 length: 15 residues. CDR3: CASSQGTSEGETQYF. CDR3 coding DNA: TGTGCCAGCAGCCAAGGGACTAGCGAGGGAGAGACCCAGTACTTC.

This clonotype was counted at least ten times. V is TRBV12-3 or TRBV12-4 and J is TRBJ1-3, with 7 nucleotides matching TRBD1. The CDR3 length is 14 residues. Trimming at V came to 5 bases and at J to 0 bases, leaving 1 base not matched to a gene. CDR3 residues: CASSPGGSGNTIYF. The CDR3 DNA sequence: TGTGCCAGCAGTCCAGGGGGCTCTGGAAACACCATATATTTT.

This clonotype was seen a handful of times. This chain joins TRBV30 and TRBJ2-1; tentative D call: TRBD2 (5 bases). V was shortened by 2 bases and J by 8 bases, with 7 bases between the two germline ends. Germline CDR1 GTSNPN, CDR2 SVGIG (reference sequence). This CDR3 contains 11 residues. The CDR3 protein is CAWSQRDEQFF. Written as DNA, the CDR3 is TGTGCCTGGAGTCAGAGGGATGAGCAGTTCTTC.

This clonotype appeared a few times. As DNA, the CDR3 is TGTGCCAGCAGTTACTCCGGACAGAGCACAGATACGCAGTATTTT. Amino acid sequence: CASSYSGQSTDTQYF. The chain is built from TRBV6-5 and TRBJ2-3, with TRBD1 as a possible D gene (6 bases). The CDR3 consists of 15 residues. Per germline, CDR1 MNHEY and CDR2 SVGAGI. The germline V and J ends were trimmed by 0 bases and 0 bases, with 7 bases remaining between them.

The chain carries TRBV5-1 and TRBJ2-5; no clear D gene. Trimming cost V 3 bases and J 2 bases, with 14 bases left between them. The CDR3 totals 15 residues. In germline, CDR1 is SGHRS, CDR2 YFSETQ. This CDR3 reads CASSYNTASQETQYF. CDR3 sequence (DNA): TGCGCCAGCAGCTATAACACAGCGTCTCAAGAGACCCAGTACTTC.

The V call is TRBV14, the J call TRBJ1-1; D gene unclear. V shed 4 bases and J shed 2 bases, with 5 bases lying between them. This CDR3 is built from 12 residues. Germline V gives CDR1 SGHDN, CDR2 FVKESK. This CDR3 reads CASSRFNTEAFF. The CDR3 DNA follows: TGTGCCAGCAGCCGCTTTAACACTGAAGCTTTCTTT.

This chain connects TRBV6-5 to TRBJ2-2; D may match TRBD1 or TRBD2 (5 bases each). Germline V gives CDR1 MNHEY, CDR2 SVGAGI. V was clipped by 1 base and J by 4 bases, with 7 bases between them. The CDR3 loop spans 14 amino acids. The CDR3 loop reads CASSYLGTTGELFF. The CDR3 nucleotides read TGTGCCAGCAGTTACTTGGGGACCACCGGGGAGCTGTTTTTT.

CDR3 sequence (DNA): TGTGCCAGCAGTTACTCTCGAGGACGCCGGGGAACTGAAGCTTTCTTT. Its translation: CASSYSRGRRGTEAFF. This chain joins TRBV6-5 and TRBJ1-1; no reliable D call. The V end lost 0 bases, the J end lost 5 bases, and 16 bases lay between the germline ends. Germline V gene lookup returns CDR1 MNHEY and CDR2 SVGAGI. This CDR3 has 16 amino acids.

This clonotype came up a few times. This rearrangement joins TRBV20-1 to TRBJ2-3; TRBD2 might be the D (5 bases). The CDR3 length is 13 residues. The V and J ends lost 0 bases and 5 bases respectively, with 9 bases between them. Germline V lookup: CDR1 DFQATT, CDR2 SNEGSKA (reference sequence). This CDR3 is CSARDLAGDTQYF. DNA for the CDR3: TGCAGTGCTAGAGATTTGGCGGGAGATACGCAGTATTTT.

This clonotype was detected only a few times. The V and J genes are TRBV20-1 and TRBJ1-1, with D perhaps TRBD1 (5 bases). The ends were cut back, 6 bases at V and 4 bases at J, with 15 bases in the middle. The germline V gene has CDR1 DFQATT and CDR2 SNEGSKA (reference sequence). CDR3 size: 13 residues. The CDR3 DNA reads as TGCAGTGCCGGGGGGTCAGTCGGCACTGAAGCTTTCTTT. Protein sequence: CSAGGSVGTEAFF.